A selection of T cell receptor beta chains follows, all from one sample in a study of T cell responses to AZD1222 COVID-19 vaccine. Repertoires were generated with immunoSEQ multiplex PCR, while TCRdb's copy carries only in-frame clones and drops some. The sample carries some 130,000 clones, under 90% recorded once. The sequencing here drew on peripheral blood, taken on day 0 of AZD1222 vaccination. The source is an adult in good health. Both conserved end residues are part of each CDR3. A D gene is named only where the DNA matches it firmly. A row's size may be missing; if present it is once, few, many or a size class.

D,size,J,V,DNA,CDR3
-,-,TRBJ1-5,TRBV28,TGTGCCATACACGGGTCTTTTCAGCCCCAGCATTTT,CAIHGSFQPQHF
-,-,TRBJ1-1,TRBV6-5,TGTGCCAGCATTACTTCTGACCACCGAAAAGCTTTCTTT,CASITSDHRKAFF
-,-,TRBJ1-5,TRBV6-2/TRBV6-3,TGTGCCAGCAGTTATTTCCCCTATCAGCCCCAGCATTTT,CASSYFPYQPQHF
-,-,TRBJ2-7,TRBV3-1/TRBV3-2,TGTGCCAGCAGCCATGATAACAGAGAACCCTACGAGCAGTACTTC,CASSHDNREPYEQYF
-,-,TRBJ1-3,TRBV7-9,TGTGCCAGCAGCACCCGATTACAGGATAGCTCTGGAAACACCATATATTTT,CASSTRLQDSSGNTIYF
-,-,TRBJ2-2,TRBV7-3,TGTGCCAGCAGCTTATCTTGGGGTGGCGGGGAGCTGTTTTTT,CASSLSWGGGELFF
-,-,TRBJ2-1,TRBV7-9,TGTGCCAGCAGCTTACCCAGCCTCAATGAGCAGTTCTTC,CASSLPSLNEQFF
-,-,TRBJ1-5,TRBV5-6,TGTGCCAGCAGCCCCTGGCGCACAGGGCTCTCCCAGCCCCAGCATTTT,CASSPWRTGLSQPQHF
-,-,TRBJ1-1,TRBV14,TGTGCCAGCAGCCAAGAGTACACTGAAGCTTTCTTT,CASSQEYTEAFF
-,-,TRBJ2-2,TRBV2,TGTGCCAGCAGTGAGCGGCGTATCACCGGGGAGCTGTTTTTT,CASSERRITGELFF
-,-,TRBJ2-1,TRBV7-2,TGTGCCAGCAGCAGGGTTGCTGAGCAGTTCTTC,CASSRVAEQFF
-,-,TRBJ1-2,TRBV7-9,TGTGCCAGCAGTTCCCTCCGGGAGGCCGGCTTC,CASSSLREAGF
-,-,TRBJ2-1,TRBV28,TGTGCCAGCAGTACTTGGACTTCCTACAATGAGCAGTTCTTC,CASSTWTSYNEQFF
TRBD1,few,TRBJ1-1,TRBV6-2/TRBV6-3,TGTGCCAGCAGTTACGGGACAGGGGGCTCTGGCACTGAAGCTTTCTTT,CASSYGTGGSGTEAFF
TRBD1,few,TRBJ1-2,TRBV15,TGTGCCACCAGCGTCCGGACAGGGAGTGGCTACACCTTC,CATSVRTGSGYTF
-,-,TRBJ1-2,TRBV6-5,TGTGCCAGCGGATCGGGGGGGGTTAACTATGGCTACACCTTC,CASGSGGVNYGYTF
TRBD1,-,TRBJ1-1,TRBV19,TGTGCCAGTAGCGGGGACAGTCGGGTCCCTGAAGCTTTCTTT,CASSGDSRVPEAFF
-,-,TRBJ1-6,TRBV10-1,TGCGCCAGCAGTGAGTCCCCAGACAAGTCACCCCTCCACTTT,CASSESPDKSPLHF
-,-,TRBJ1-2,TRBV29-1,TGCAGCGTTGAAGAGGACAGAGGCTATGGCTACACCTTC,CSVEEDRGYGYTF
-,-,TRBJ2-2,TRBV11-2,TGTGCCAGCAGCTTTGAACAGAACACCGGGGAGCTGTTTTTT,CASSFEQNTGELFF
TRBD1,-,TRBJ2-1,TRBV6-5,TGTGCCAGCAGTTACTCTGGGACAGGGCTGTTCTTC,CASSYSGTGLFF
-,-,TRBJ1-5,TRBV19,TGTGCCAGTATCCAGGGAATTGACACGGAGCCCCAGCATTTT,CASIQGIDTEPQHF